Each of the 20 T cell receptor beta chains below was sequenced from the same sample in a study of immune characteristics of hereditary and idiopathic chronic pancreatitis. The pancreas tissue came from patients undergoing total pancreatectomy with islet autotransplantation. Using immunoSEQ multiplex PCR, the repertoire was profiled, and TCRdb retains in-frame clones only, with some absent. This table has over 11,000 clones, around 67% appearing once. Sequencing was carried out using pancreas tissue with hereditary chronic pancreatitis. Receptors originate from a human donor with chronic pancreatitis.

This clone was counted only a few times. The chain is built from TRBV7-9 and TRBJ2-7; no firm D call. Germline values: CDR1 SEHNR, CDR2 FQNEAQ (reference sequence). This CDR3 has 12 residues. V lost 10 bases and J 6 bases, leaving 16 bases between the germline ends. The CDR3: CAIGRSEIEQYF. The CDR3 nucleotides read TGTGCCATAGGAAGGAGTGAAATCGAGCAGTACTTC.

This clone showed up just a few times. This CDR3 is CATSTTTGVLGEKLFF. In nucleotides, the CDR3 is TGTGCCACCAGCACCACGACAGGAGTACTCGGTGAAAAACTGTTTTTT. This sequence joins TRBV24-1 and TRBJ1-4, with D tentatively TRBD1 (6 bases). The CDR3 runs 16 residues. V lost 7 bases and J 7 bases, leaving 21 bases between the germline ends. The V gene's germline CDR1 is KGHDR and CDR2 SFDVKD.

The V and J genes are TRBV28 and TRBJ1-2; TRBD1 matches 7 bases. Trimming cost V 1 base and J 0 bases; bases outside gene matches: 8. Germline lookup yields CDR1 MDHEN and CDR2 SYDVKM. This CDR3 is built from 17 residues. The CDR3 region has the DNA TGTGCCAGCAGTTTATTGAGAGCGGGACAGTCTAACTATGGCTACACCTTC. It translates to CASSLLRAGQSNYGYTF.

The chain uses TRBV28 and TRBJ1-2; D not resolved. The CDR3 length is 12 residues. Trimming took off 3 bases at V and 4 bases at J, with 6 bases between the two ends. From germline, CDR1 is MDHEN and CDR2 SYDVKM. CDR3 in amino acids: CASSFKGYGYTF. Written as DNA, the CDR3 is TGTGCCAGCAGTTTTAAAGGCTATGGCTACACCTTC.

A few counts support this clone. This chain uses TRBV6-4 with TRBJ2-2; TRBD2 might be the D (5 bases). The CDR3 has 16 residues. Per germline, CDR1 MRHNA and CDR2 SNTAGT. The germline V and J ends were trimmed by 7 bases and 0 bases, with 15 bases remaining between them. CDR3 nucleotide sequence: TGTGCCAGCAAGGTTGGAGCGGATTCGAACACCGGGGAGCTGTTTTTT. It is translated as CASKVGADSNTGELFF.

The rearrangement uses TRBV24-1 and TRBJ2-5, with TRBD1 matching 8 bases. Trimming took 4 bases from V and 0 from J; bases not matched to a gene: 9. Germline values: CDR1 KGHDR, CDR2 SFDVKD. The CDR3 runs 17 residues. The CDR3 sequence: CATSENGQGPYQETQYF. CDR3 in DNA: TGTGCCACCAGTGAGAACGGACAGGGCCCGTACCAAGAGACCCAGTACTTC.

This clone is categorized as large. The chain uses TRBV28 and TRBJ1-5; D is ambiguous. Germline V gene sequence: CDR1 MDHEN, CDR2 SYDVKM. The V end lost 8 bases, the J end lost 7 bases, and 18 bases lay between the germline ends. The CDR3 loop spans 14 amino acids. The CDR3 bases are TGTGCCAGCCTTTCTCTGGGCCTACGCCAGCCCCAGCATTTT. Protein: CASLSLGLRQPQHF.

This clone appeared a few times. The rearrangement uses TRBV2 and TRBJ1-6; D gene ambiguous. The CDR3 runs 13 residues. Trimming left V 6 bases short and J 8 bases short, with 11 bases between. In germline, CDR1 is SNHLY, CDR2 FYNNEI. CDR3 protein: CASSLLEDSPLHF. Written as DNA, the CDR3 is TGTGCCAGCAGCCTCCTAGAGGATTCACCCCTCCACTTT.

The chain is built from TRBV5-1 and TRBJ1-1; 8 nucleotides agree with TRBD1. V trimming: 1 base; J trimming: 0 bases; junction bases outside the gene matches: 5. CDR1 SGHRS and CDR2 YFSETQ come from the germline V gene. The CDR3 spans 16 residues. For the CDR3, the DNA is TGCGCCAGCAGCTTGTTCAGGGGGCTCATGAACACTGAAGCTTTCTTT. It yields the protein CASSLFRGLMNTEAFF.

This clone is classed as medium-sized. DNA for the CDR3: TGTGCCAGCAGCGACGTCTCCTCTTGGGTCGAGCAGTACTTC. Translating gives CASSDVSSWVEQYF. The chain carries TRBV2 and TRBJ2-7; D not resolved. The CDR3 loop spans 14 amino acids. Per germline, CDR1 SNHLY and CDR2 FYNNEI. V was shortened by 6 bases and J by 6 bases, with 18 bases between the two germline ends.

The chain joins TRBV20-1 to TRBJ2-1; possible D gene TRBD2, 5 bases. In germline, CDR1 is DFQATT, CDR2 SNEGSKA (reference sequence). V dropped 3 bases and J dropped 7 bases, with 28 bases sitting between them. The CDR3 consists of 18 residues. This CDR3 reads CSASMLKSGTLSYNEQFF. CDR3 nucleotides: TGCAGTGCTAGTATGTTGAAAAGCGGAACCCTTTCATATAATGAGCAGTTCTTC.

This clone was recorded a few times. The V gene is TRBV28, the J gene TRBJ2-3, with D possibly TRBD2 on 5 matching bases. The length of the CDR3 is 15 residues. Germline V gene data show CDR1 as MDHEN and CDR2 as SYDVKM. Trimming took 6 bases from V and 4 from J, leaving 17 bases between them. CDR3 amino acids: CASSSLAIRADTQYF. The CDR3 bases are TGTGCCAGCAGCTCCCTAGCAATCCGCGCAGATACGCAGTATTTT.

This clone was seen only a few times. The V call is TRBV2, the J call TRBJ2-1, with 8 positions matching TRBD2. The CDR3 runs to 14 residues. The germline V gene has CDR1 SNHLY and CDR2 FYNNEI. V was pared by 4 bases and J by 6 bases, with 5 bases of the junction left unmatched. The CDR3 loop reads CASSATSGTNEQFF. The CDR3 DNA reads as TGTGCCAGCAGTGCCACTAGCGGAACCAATGAGCAGTTCTTC.

J is TRBJ2-2 and V is TRBV11-3; 12 bases match TRBD2. The CDR3 is made up of 15 amino acids. Unmatched junction bases numbered 4, after V lost 5 bases and J lost 6 bases. Germline CDR1 and CDR2: SGHNT and YENEEA. The CDR3 spells CASSRLAGAAGELFF. The CDR3 DNA sequence: TGTGCCAGCAGCAGACTAGCGGGAGCGGCCGGGGAGCTGTTTTTT.

The genes are TRBV27 and TRBJ1-4; D ambiguous. This CDR3 region has 13 residues. V lost 3 bases, J lost 5 bases, and 7 bases lay in between. Germline V gene sequence: CDR1 MNHEY, CDR2 SMNVEV (reference sequence). The CDR3, as DNA: TGTGCCAGCAGTTTGGGATGGAATGAAAAACTGTTTTTT. It yields the protein CASSLGWNEKLFF.

This clone was counted only a few times. V and J are TRBV7-2 and TRBJ2-4, with a weak D call TRBD1 (6 bases). The CDR3 is 16 amino acids. Trimming stripped 4 bases from V and 1 base from J, with 14 bases between. Germline V gene lookup returns CDR1 SGHTA and CDR2 FQGNSA. CDR3 sequence (DNA): TGTGCCAGCAGCTCTATAGGACAGATCGCCAAAAACATTCAGTACTTC. Its protein is CASSSIGQIAKNIQYF.

The genes are TRBV5-5 and TRBJ2-7, with D possibly matching TRBD2 (5 bases). From germline, CDR1 is SGHKS and CDR2 YYEKEE (reference sequence). Trimming removed 4 bases at V and 2 bases at J, with 13 bases between. This CDR3 comprises 14 residues. CDR3 region: CASSGGSGAYEQYF. CDR3 in DNA: TGTGCCAGCAGCGGCGGGTCGGGTGCCTACGAGCAGTACTTC.

This rearrangement joins TRBV7-8 to TRBJ2-5, with D perhaps TRBD1 or TRBD2 (5 bases each). The germline gives CDR1 SGHVS, CDR2 FQNEAQ. V gave up 4 bases and J gave up 3 bases, with 12 bases separating them. The CDR3 length is 14 residues. In DNA, the CDR3 is TGTGCCAGCAGCTCCTCGGGGCTGAAAGAGACCCAGTACTTC. Its translation: CASSSSGLKETQYF.

This clone was recorded a few times. The genes are TRBV6-5 and TRBJ1-2, with TRBD1 matching 8 bases. CDR1 is MNHEY and CDR2 is SVGAGI in the germline V gene. The V and J ends lost 5 bases and 4 bases, in that order; junction bases with no gene match: 6. The CDR3 is 14 residues long. The DNA of the CDR3 is TGTGCCAGCAGTCCGGGACAGGCCTTCTATGGCTACACCTTC. Amino acids: CASSPGQAFYGYTF.

The chain combines TRBV28 with TRBJ1-4; tentative D call: TRBD1 (6 bases). From germline, CDR1 is MDHEN and CDR2 SYDVKM. The CDR3 runs to 17 residues. Trimming removed 5 bases from V and 0 bases from J, with 16 bases in between. Here the CDR3 DNA reads TGTGCCAGCAGTCGACGAACAGGGTCGGCAACTAATGAAAAACTGTTTTTT. It yields the protein CASSRRTGSATNEKLFF.